A selection of T cell receptor beta chains follows, all from one sample in a study of T cell changes during pregnancy in multiple sclerosis. Libraries were prepared by immunoSEQ multiplex PCR; TCRdb keeps only in-frame clonotypes and omits some of them. Of tens of thousands of clones listed, about 92% are singletons. Sequenced here: CD8+ T cells from peripheral blood mononuclear cells, sampled before pregnancy. These receptors all come from a female donor with multiple sclerosis, enrolled in a pregnancy study. The CDR3 runs from the conserved cysteine through the conserved F or W. The D gene is left open where the match is weak. Clone size appears in some rows only: once, few, many, or a class for an expanded clone.

>TRBV4-3|.|.|TRBJ1-1
CASSQDLVNTEAFF
TGCGCCAGCAGCCAAGATCTTGTGAACACTGAAGCTTTCTTT
>TRBV7-9|.|TRBD2|TRBJ2-2
CASSSSGGADGELFF
TGTGCCAGCAGCTCTAGCGGGGGGGCTGACGGGGAGCTGTTTTTT
>TRBV6-4|.|.|TRBJ2-6
CASSEGHNSGANVLTF
TGTGCCAGCAGTGAGGGACACAACTCTGGGGCCAACGTCCTGACTTTC
>TRBV5-1|.|.|TRBJ2-3
CASSLNPSPRDTQYF
TGCGCCAGCAGCTTGAATCCTAGCCCACGGGATACGCAGTATTTT
>TRBV9|.|TRBD2|TRBJ2-1
CASSVEAGSNEQFF
TGTGCCAGCAGCGTAGAAGCGGGGAGCAATGAGCAGTTCTTC
>TRBV4-3|.|TRBD1|TRBJ1-1
CASSLGQLNTEAFF
TGCGCCAGCAGTCTGGGACAGCTGAACACTGAAGCTTTCTTT
>TRBV19|once|.|TRBJ1-1
CASSIWTDMNTEAFF
TGTGCCAGTAGTATTTGGACAGACATGAACACTGAAGCTTTCTTT
>TRBV7-9|.|.|TRBJ2-3
CASPIGDTQYF
TGTGCCAGTCCGATCGGGGATACGCAGTATTTT
>TRBV7-6|.|.|TRBJ1-1
CASSTSTTNTEAFF
TGTGCCAGCAGCACCAGTACAACGAACACTGAAGCTTTCTTT
>TRBV14|.|.|TRBJ1-1
CASSQVAGTEAFF
TGTGCCAGCAGCCAAGTTGCGGGAACTGAAGCTTTCTTT
>TRBV7-5|.|.|TRBJ2-7
CARNGWGNPYEQYF
TGTGCCAGAAATGGATGGGGCAACCCCTACGAGCAGTACTTC
>TRBV9|.|TRBD2|TRBJ2-3
CASSVERGVLDTQYF
TGTGCCAGCAGCGTAGAGCGGGGGGTTTTAGATACGCAGTATTTT
>TRBV10-3|once|.|TRBJ2-6
CAISEGRTFSGANVLTF
TGTGCCATCAGTGAAGGCAGGACTTTCTCTGGGGCCAACGTCCTGACTTTC
>TRBV5-6|.|TRBD2|TRBJ2-3
CASSTGLAATDTQYF
TGTGCCAGCAGCACGGGACTAGCTGCCACAGATACGCAGTATTTT
>TRBV7-9|.|.|TRBJ1-1
CASSLGRPGVGTEAFF
TGTGCCAGCAGCTTAGGTCGTCCGGGGGTAGGAACTGAAGCTTTCTTT
>TRBV6-4|.|TRBD2|TRBJ2-3
CASRGGGETDTQYF
TGTGCCAGCAGGGGCGGGGGGGAAACAGATACGCAGTATTTT
>TRBV7-2|.|.|TRBJ1-1
CASSPGYTEAFF
TGTGCCAGCAGCCCAGGGTACACTGAAGCTTTCTTT
>TRBV4-2|.|.|TRBJ1-1
CASSQDLEGGEAFF
TGTGCCAGCAGCCAAGATTTGGAGGGTGGTGAAGCTTTCTTT
>TRBV5-4|.|TRBD2|TRBJ2-7
CASSSPAGGPYEQYF
TGTGCCAGCAGCTCCCCAGCGGGGGGGCCATACGAGCAGTACTTC
>TRBV19|.|.|TRBJ2-6
CASTGSGANVLTF
TGTGCCAGCACAGGGAGTGGGGCCAACGTCCTGACTTTC
>TRBV11-2|.|.|TRBJ1-1
CASSFREQIEAFF
TGTGCCAGCAGCTTCCGGGAGCAAATTGAAGCTTTCTTT
>TRBV4-3|.|.|TRBJ1-1
CASSLIRGNTEAFF
TGCGCCAGCAGCCTTATTAGGGGAAACACTGAAGCTTTCTTT
>TRBV15|.|.|TRBJ2-3
CATSREKRTSTDTQYF
TGTGCCACCAGCAGAGAGAAGCGGACTAGCACAGATACGCAGTATTTT
>TRBV7-3|.|.|TRBJ2-1
CASSRDSNYNEQFF
TGTGCCAGCAGCCGGGACTCAAACTACAATGAGCAGTTCTTC
>TRBV9|.|.|TRBJ1-2
CASSVAPGEGYTF
TGTGCCAGCAGCGTCGCACCCGGTGAGGGCTACACCTTC
>TRBV10-3|few|.|TRBJ1-1
CAITSDRKNTEAFF
TGTGCCATCACCTCCGACAGGAAGAACACTGAAGCTTTCTTT
>TRBV2|.|TRBD2|TRBJ2-3
CASSGPPSGGADTQYF
TGTGCCAGCTCCGGACCCCCTAGCGGGGGGGCAGATACGCAGTATTTT
>TRBV7-2|.|.|TRBJ1-2
CASSRDGGSYTF
TGTGCCAGCAGCCGGGACGGCGGGAGCTACACCTTC
>TRBV7-2|once|.|TRBJ2-7
CASSFQIGISYEQYF
TGTGCCAGCAGCTTTCAAATCGGGATTTCCTACGAGCAGTACTTC
>TRBV9|.|TRBD2|TRBJ2-1
CASSVGASGGNEQFF
TGTGCCAGCAGCGTAGGGGCTAGCGGGGGCAATGAGCAGTTCTTC
>TRBV9|.|.|TRBJ2-3
CASSSSGLSDTQYF
TGTGCCAGCAGCTCCAGCGGGTTGTCAGATACGCAGTATTTT
>TRBV7-6|.|TRBD1|TRBJ2-7
CASSLGRTGTANTYEQYF
TGTGCCAGCTCCTTAGGCCGCACCGGGACAGCCAATACCTACGAGCAGTACTTC
>TRBV11-2|.|.|TRBJ1-6
CASSPPSSPLHF
TGTGCCAGCAGCCCCCCCAGTTCACCCCTCCACTTT
>TRBV2|once|TRBD2|TRBJ2-7
CASSEGGGEQYF
TGTGCCAGCAGTGAGGGCGGGGGAGAGCAGTACTTC
>TRBV4-2|.|.|TRBJ2-7
CASSQKGHGEQYF
TGTGCCAGCAGCCAAAAGGGGCATGGCGAGCAGTACTTC
>TRBV27|.|TRBD1|TRBJ2-7
CASSPLRGTGSYEQYF
TGTGCCAGCAGTCCACTCCGCGGGACAGGGTCCTACGAGCAGTACTTC
>TRBV12-5|once|.|TRBJ1-2
CASGLSAGQLISYGYTF
TGTGCTAGTGGTTTGTCGGCCGGACAACTTATCTCCTATGGCTACACCTTC
>TRBV5-1|.|TRBD1|TRBJ2-5
CASQETFRGRETQYF
TGCGCCAGCCAAGAGACCTTCAGGGGGCGCGAGACCCAGTACTTC
>TRBV2|.|TRBD1|TRBJ2-1
CASMRDRGNEQFF
TGTGCCAGCATGAGAGACAGGGGAAATGAGCAGTTCTTC
>TRBV19|.|.|TRBJ2-7
CASNAGGSNEQYF
TGTGCCAGTAACGCTGGAGGGTCGAACGAGCAGTACTTC
>TRBV7-8|.|.|TRBJ1-6
CASSLGRGGNSPLHF
TGTGCCAGCAGCTTAGGGCGGGGGGGAAATTCACCCCTCCACTTT
>TRBV6-1|.|TRBD1|TRBJ2-3
CASSPRGLDTQYF
TGTGCCAGCAGTCCGAGGGGGCTAGATACGCAGTATTTT
>TRBV11-1|few|.|TRBJ1-2
CASSPYRGGYTF
TGTGCCAGCAGCCCATACCGGGGGGGCTACACCTTC
>TRBV7-9|.|.|TRBJ1-1
CASSFLQGLLAEAFF
TGTGCCAGCAGCTTCCTACAGGGTTTGTTGGCTGAAGCTTTCTTT
>TRBV4-2|.|.|TRBJ1-2
CASSQDTWRDGYTF
TGTGCCAGCAGCCAAGATACGTGGAGAGATGGCTACACCTTC
>TRBV6-5|.|TRBD2|TRBJ2-7
CASSALAESYEQYF
TGTGCCAGCAGTGCTCTAGCGGAGTCCTACGAGCAGTACTTC
>TRBV28|.|.|TRBJ1-1
CASSFFYSPSNTEAFF
TGTGCCAGCAGTTTTTTCTACAGTCCGTCGAACACTGAAGCTTTCTTT
>TRBV7-2|.|TRBD2|TRBJ2-7
CASSLGIAGAPYEQYF
TGTGCCAGCAGCTTAGGCATAGCGGGGGCCCCCTACGAGCAGTACTTC
>TRBV27|.|TRBD1|TRBJ1-2
CASSYRGTGGIYGYTF
TGTGCCAGCAGTTATAGGGGGACAGGGGGTATCTATGGCTACACCTTC
>TRBV4-3|.|.|TRBJ2-1
CASSLLRGSNSGVNEQFF
TGCGCCAGCAGCCTTCTCAGAGGGTCAAATTCCGGGGTAAATGAGCAGTTCTTC
>TRBV7-2|.|TRBD2|TRBJ2-5
CASSSTSGTYQETQYF
TGTGCCAGCAGCTCTACTAGCGGGACGTACCAAGAGACCCAGTACTTC